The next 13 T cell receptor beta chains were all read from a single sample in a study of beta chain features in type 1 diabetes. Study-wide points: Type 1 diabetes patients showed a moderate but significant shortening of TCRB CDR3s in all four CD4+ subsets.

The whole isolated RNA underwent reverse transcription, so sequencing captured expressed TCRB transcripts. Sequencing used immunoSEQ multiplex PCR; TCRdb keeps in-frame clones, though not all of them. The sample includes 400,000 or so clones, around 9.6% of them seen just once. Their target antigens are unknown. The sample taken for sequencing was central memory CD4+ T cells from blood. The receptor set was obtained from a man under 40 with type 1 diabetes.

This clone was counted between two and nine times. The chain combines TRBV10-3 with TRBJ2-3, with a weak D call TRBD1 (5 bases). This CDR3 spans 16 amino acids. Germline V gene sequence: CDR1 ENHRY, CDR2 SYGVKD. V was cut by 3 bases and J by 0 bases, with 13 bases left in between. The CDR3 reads CAISDLGDSSTDTQYF. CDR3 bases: TGTGCCATCAGTGACCTAGGGGATTCTAGCACAGATACGCAGTATTTT.

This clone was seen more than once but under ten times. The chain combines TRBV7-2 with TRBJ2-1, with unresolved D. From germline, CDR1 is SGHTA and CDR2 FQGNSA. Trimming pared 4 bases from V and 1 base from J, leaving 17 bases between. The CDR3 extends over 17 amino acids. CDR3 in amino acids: CASSSYPLLGSYNEQFF. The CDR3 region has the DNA TGTGCCAGCAGCTCTTACCCCCTCCTCGGGTCCTACAATGAGCAGTTCTTC.

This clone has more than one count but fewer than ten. This chain's CDR3 is CASSSDRGYTEAFF. DNA for the CDR3: TGTGCCAGCAGTTCCGACAGGGGGTACACTGAAGCTTTCTTT. The chain employs TRBV2 and TRBJ1-1; TRBD1 agrees at 9 bases. Germline loops: CDR1 SNHLY, CDR2 FYNNEI. The V segment lost 5 bases and the J segment 3 bases; nucleotides outside the gene matches: 4. The CDR3 covers 14 residues. The whole variable domain, remainder taken from reference TRBV2 and TRBJ1-1, is EPEVTQTPSHQVTQMGQEVILRCVPISNHLYFYWYRQILGQKVEFLVSFYNNEISEKSEIFDDQFSVERPDGSNFTLKIRSTKLEDSAMYFCASSSDRGYTEAFFGQGTRLTVV.

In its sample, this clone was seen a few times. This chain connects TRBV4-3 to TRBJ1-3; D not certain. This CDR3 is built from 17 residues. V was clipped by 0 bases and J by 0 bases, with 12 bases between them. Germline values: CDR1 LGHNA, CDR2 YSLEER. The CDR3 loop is CASSQDHGGFSGNTIYF. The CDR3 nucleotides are TGCGCCAGCAGCCAAGATCATGGCGGGTTCTCTGGAAACACCATATATTTT.

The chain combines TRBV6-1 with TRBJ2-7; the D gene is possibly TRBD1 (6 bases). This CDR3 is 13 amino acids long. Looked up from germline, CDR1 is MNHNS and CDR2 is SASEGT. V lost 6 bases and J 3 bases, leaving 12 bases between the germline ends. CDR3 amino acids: CASRRTGNYEQYF. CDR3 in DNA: TGTGCCAGCAGACGTACAGGGAACTACGAGCAGTACTTC.

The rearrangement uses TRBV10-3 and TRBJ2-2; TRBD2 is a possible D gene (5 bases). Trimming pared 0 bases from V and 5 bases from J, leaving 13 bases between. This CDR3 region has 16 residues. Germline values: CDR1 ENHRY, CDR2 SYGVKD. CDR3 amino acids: CAISESRGIPTGELFF. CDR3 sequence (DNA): TGTGCCATCAGTGAGTCGAGAGGGATACCTACCGGGGAGCTGTTTTTT.

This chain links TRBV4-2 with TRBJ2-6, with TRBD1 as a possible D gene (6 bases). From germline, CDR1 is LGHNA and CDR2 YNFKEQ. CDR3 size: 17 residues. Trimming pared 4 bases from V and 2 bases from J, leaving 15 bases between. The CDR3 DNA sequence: TGTGCCAGCAGCCCCGAAGGGGGTACCGCTGGGGCCAACGTCCTGACTTTC. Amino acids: CASSPEGGTAGANVLTF.

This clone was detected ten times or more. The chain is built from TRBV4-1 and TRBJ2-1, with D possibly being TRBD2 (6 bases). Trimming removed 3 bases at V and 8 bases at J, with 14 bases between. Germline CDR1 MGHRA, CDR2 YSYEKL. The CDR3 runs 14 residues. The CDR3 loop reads CASSHTGVVDEQFF. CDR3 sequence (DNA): TGCGCCAGCAGCCATACGGGGGTCGTTGATGAGCAGTTCTTC.

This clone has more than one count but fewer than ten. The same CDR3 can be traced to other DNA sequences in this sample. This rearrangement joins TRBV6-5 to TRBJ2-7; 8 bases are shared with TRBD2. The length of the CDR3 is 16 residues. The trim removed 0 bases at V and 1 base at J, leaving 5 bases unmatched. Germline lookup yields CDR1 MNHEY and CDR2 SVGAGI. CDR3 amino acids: CASSYSGLAGSYEQYF. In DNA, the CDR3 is TGTGCCAGCAGTTACTCGGGGCTAGCGGGTTCCTACGAGCAGTACTTC.

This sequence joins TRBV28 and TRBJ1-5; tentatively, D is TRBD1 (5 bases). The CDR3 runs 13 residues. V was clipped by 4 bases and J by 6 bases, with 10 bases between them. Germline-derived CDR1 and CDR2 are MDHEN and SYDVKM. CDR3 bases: TGTGCCAGCAGTTGGGGACCCGGTCAGCCCCAGCATTTT. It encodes CASSWGPGQPQHF.

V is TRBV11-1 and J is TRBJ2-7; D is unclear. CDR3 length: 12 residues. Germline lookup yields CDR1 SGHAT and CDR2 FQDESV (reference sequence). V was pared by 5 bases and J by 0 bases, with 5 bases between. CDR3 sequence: CASSQASYEQYF. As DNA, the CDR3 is TGTGCCAGCAGCCAAGCCTCCTACGAGCAGTACTTC.

The CDR3 protein is CASSVEGPRGYNEQFF. CDR3 DNA: TGTGCCAGCAGCGTAGAAGGCCCGAGGGGATACAATGAGCAGTTCTTC. The rearrangement joins TRBV9 to TRBJ2-1; D assignment may be TRBD1 or TRBD2 (5 bases each). This CDR3 region has 16 residues. Germline V gene sequence: CDR1 SGDLS, CDR2 YYNGEE. Trimming shortened V by 0 bases and J by 4 bases, and 14 bases separated the two germline ends.

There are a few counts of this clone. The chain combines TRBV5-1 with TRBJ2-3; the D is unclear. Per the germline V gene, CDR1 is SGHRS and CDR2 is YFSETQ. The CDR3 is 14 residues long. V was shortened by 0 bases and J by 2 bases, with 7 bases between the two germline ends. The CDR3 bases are TGCGCCAGCAGCTTGGCCGGAGCCACAGATACGCAGTATTTT. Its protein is CASSLAGATDTQYF.